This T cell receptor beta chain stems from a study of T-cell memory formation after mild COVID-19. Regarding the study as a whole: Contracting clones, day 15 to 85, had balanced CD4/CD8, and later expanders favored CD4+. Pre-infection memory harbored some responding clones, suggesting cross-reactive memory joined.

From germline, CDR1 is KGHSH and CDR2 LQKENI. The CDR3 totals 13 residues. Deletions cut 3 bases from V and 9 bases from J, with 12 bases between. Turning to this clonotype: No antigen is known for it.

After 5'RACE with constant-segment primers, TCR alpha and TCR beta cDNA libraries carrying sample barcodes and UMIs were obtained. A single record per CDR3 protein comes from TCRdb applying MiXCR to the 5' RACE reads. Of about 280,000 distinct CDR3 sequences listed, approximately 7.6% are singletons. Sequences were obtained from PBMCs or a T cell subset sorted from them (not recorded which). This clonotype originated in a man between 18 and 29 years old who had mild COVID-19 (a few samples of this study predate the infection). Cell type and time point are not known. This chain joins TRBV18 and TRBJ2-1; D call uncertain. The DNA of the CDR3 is TGTGCCAGCTCACCGGGCCAGATAGGTGAGCAGTTCTTC. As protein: CASSPGQIGEQFF.